A single sample is the source of the 16 T cell receptor beta chains below, sequenced in a study of cytomegalovirus exposure and HLA in healthy donors. Primers included in the PCR were 60 Vbeta and 13 Jbeta primers. Clones were sequenced by immunoSEQ multiplex PCR, and TCRdb holds only the in-frame ones, with some missing. This sample's clone table lists some 52,000 clones. The sequenced sample was PBMCs. All receptors come from a woman aged 55-75 years in good health and CMV-seropositive.

The chain has TRBV15 and TRBJ1-5, with TRBD1 identical over 9 bases. Unmatched junction bases numbered 8, after V lost 2 bases and J lost 6 bases. CDR1 is LNHNV, CDR2 YYDKDF, per germline (reference sequence). The CDR3 runs 16 residues. In DNA form, the CDR3 reads TGTGCCACCAGCAGACTCGACAGGGGGAAAGTTCAGCCCCAGCATTTT. Translation: CATSRLDRGKVQPQHF.

This chain connects TRBV5-1 to TRBJ2-3, with 8 bases that match TRBD2. Germline V gene sequence: CDR1 SGHRS, CDR2 YFSETQ. The CDR3 runs 15 residues. V was clipped by 3 bases and J by 2 bases; unmatched bases: 5. The CDR3: CASSSTSGPTDTQYF. Written as DNA, the CDR3 is TGCGCCAGCAGCTCCACTAGCGGCCCCACAGATACGCAGTATTTT.

This chain uses TRBV9 with TRBJ1-5, with D possibly TRBD1 on 6 matching bases. The V end lost 0 bases, the J end lost 7 bases, and 11 bases lay between the germline ends. CDR3 size: 14 residues. Germline CDR1 is SGDLS and CDR2 is YYNGEE. The CDR3 region has the DNA TGTGCCAGCAGCGTAGAGGAGGGGGGGCAGCCCCAGCATTTT. Translating it yields CASSVEEGGQPQHF.

The chain has TRBV2 and TRBJ2-7; 8 bases align to TRBD2. V dropped 3 bases and J dropped 2; count of bases not matched to a gene: 6. The CDR3 covers 15 residues. The germline gives CDR1 SNHLY, CDR2 FYNNEI. The CDR3 protein is CASSDGEAGAYEQYF. For the CDR3, the DNA is TGTGCCAGCAGTGATGGAGAAGCGGGGGCCTACGAGCAGTACTTC.

V and J are TRBV29-1 and TRBJ2-6; D gene uncertain. V gave up 1 base and J gave up 0 bases, with 7 bases separating them. CDR1 and CDR2 from the germline V gene are SQVTM and ANQGSEA. This CDR3 contains 15 residues. CDR3 sequence: CSVEGEDSGANVLTF. CDR3 nucleotide sequence: TGCAGCGTTGAAGGAGAAGACTCTGGGGCCAACGTCCTGACTTTC. The variable domain in full, with the rest retrieved from reference TRBV29-1 and TRBJ2-6, is SAVISQKPSRDICQRGTSLTIQCQVDSQVTMMFWYRQQPGQSLTLIATANQGSEATYESGFVIDKFPISRPNLTFSTLTVSNMSPEDSSIYLCSVEGEDSGANVLTFGAGSRLTVL.

The chain combines TRBV9 with TRBJ2-7; 9 nucleotides agree with TRBD1. This CDR3 contains 16 residues. V was pared by 0 bases and J by 2 bases, with 6 bases of the junction left unmatched. Germline-derived CDR1 and CDR2 are SGDLS and YYNGEE. The CDR3 DNA follows: TGTGCCAGCAGCGTAGGTCCCGGGACAGGGACCTACGAGCAGTACTTC. Translating gives CASSVGPGTGTYEQYF.

V usage is TRBV6-5 and J usage is TRBJ2-7, with 7 bases aligning to TRBD1. The germline gives CDR1 MNHEY, CDR2 SVGAGI. V shed 6 bases and J 1 base; nucleotides not matched to a gene: 3. CDR3 size: 13 residues. The CDR3 DNA sequence: TGTGCCAGCAGAAGGGGGCTGTCCTACGAGCAGTACTTC. It encodes CASRRGLSYEQYF.

The genes are TRBV7-6 and TRBJ2-2; the match to TRBD1 covers 7 bases. Germline values: CDR1 SGHVS, CDR2 FNYEAQ. The CDR3 is 14 residues long. V shed 3 bases and J 6 bases; nucleotides not matched to a gene: 4. CDR3 sequence: CASSFTQGAGELFF. For the CDR3, the DNA is TGTGCCAGCAGCTTCACTCAGGGGGCCGGGGAGCTGTTTTTT.

This chain joins TRBV29-1 and TRBJ2-7; TRBD1 matches at 7 bases. The CDR3 covers 13 residues. J lost 3 bases, V lost 6 bases, and 8 bases had no gene match. Germline V lookup: CDR1 SQVTM, CDR2 ANQGSEA. The CDR3 is CSVMTGTGYEQYF. For the CDR3, the DNA is TGCAGCGTAATGACAGGGACCGGCTACGAGCAGTACTTC.

This chain uses TRBV7-8 with TRBJ2-2; TRBD1 might be the D (5 bases). The CDR3 has 15 amino acids. Trimming took 5 bases from V and 2 from J, leaving 12 bases between them. CDR1 and CDR2 (germline): SGHVS, FQNEAQ. CDR3 region: CASSPQGHNTGELFF. DNA of the CDR3: TGTGCCAGCAGCCCCCAAGGACACAACACCGGGGAGCTGTTTTTT.

The chain has TRBV5-1 and TRBJ2-7; D perhaps matches TRBD1 (7 bases). The germline V and J ends were trimmed by 0 bases and 0 bases, with 10 bases remaining between them. The CDR3 runs 15 residues. Germline values: CDR1 SGHRS, CDR2 YFSETQ. CDR3: CASSLAGGSSYEQYF. CDR3 sequence (DNA): TGCGCCAGCAGCTTGGCAGGGGGGAGCTCCTACGAGCAGTACTTC.

The rearrangement uses TRBV28 and TRBJ1-2; D remains ambiguous. The CDR3 length is 15 residues. Germline CDR1 is MDHEN and CDR2 is SYDVKM. V was cut by 2 bases and J by 4 bases, with 14 bases left in between. CDR3 nucleotide sequence: TGTGCCAGCAGTTTAAAACAGCTCGTGAGCTATGGCTACACCTTC. Translating gives CASSLKQLVSYGYTF.

V is TRBV6-1 and J is TRBJ1-1, with 10 positions matching TRBD1. Germline lookup yields CDR1 MNHNS and CDR2 SASEGT. With V trimmed by 0 bases and J by 11 bases, 6 bases remained unmatched. The CDR3 spans 14 residues. The CDR3 protein is CASSEARQGAGAFF. CDR3 nucleotides: TGTGCCAGCAGTGAAGCACGACAGGGGGCGGGTGCTTTCTTT.

This chain links TRBV5-1 with TRBJ1-1; TRBD1 matches at 7 bases. Germline assignment: CDR1 SGHRS and CDR2 YFSETQ. The CDR3 runs 14 residues. V trimming: 5 bases; J trimming: 2 bases; junction bases outside the gene matches: 6. CDR3 bases: TGCGCCAGCAGGGGACAGCGCTATAACACTGAAGCTTTCTTT. Translation: CASRGQRYNTEAFF.

The chain recombines TRBV4-3 with TRBJ1-2; tentative D call: TRBD1 (5 bases). CDR1 is LGHNA and CDR2 is YSLEER in the germline V gene. The CDR3 consists of 14 residues. The V end lost 1 base, the J end lost 7 bases, and 13 bases lay between the germline ends. The DNA of the CDR3 is TGCGCCAGCAGCCAAGTGGGCAGGGAAGGTGGCTACACCTTC. It specifies CASSQVGREGGYTF.

V gene TRBV5-5 combines with J gene TRBJ1-1, with D perhaps matching TRBD1 (5 bases). CDR3 length: 13 residues. With 0 bases removed from V and 5 bases from J, the gap between germline ends came to 8 bases. CDR1 is SGHKS and CDR2 is YYEKEE in the germline V gene (reference sequence). This chain's CDR3 is CASSLDRGTEAFF. CDR3 coding DNA: TGTGCCAGCAGCTTGGATAGGGGAACTGAAGCTTTCTTT.